This section outlines one T cell receptor (beta chain) sequence together with its context. Sequenced by immunoSEQ multiplex PCR; TCRdb stores in-frame clones only, minus some. This sample has 15,000 or so clones; more than 65% occur once, and the top ten carry roughly a sixth. The data are from a study of somatic mutations in cytotoxic T cells in rheumatoid arthritis. This CDR3 contains 15 residues. V was shortened by 4 bases and J by 6 bases, with 18 bases between the two germline ends. CDR1 is MNHNS and CDR2 is SASEGT in the germline V gene. The gene calls are TRBV6-1 and TRBJ1-2, with TRBD1 as a possible D gene (5 bases). What was sequenced was CD8+ T cells sorted from blood. The sequence was collected from an adult with rheumatoid arthritis. The CDR3 DNA reads as TGTGCCAGCAGTGTGTTGAGCGGGACCGAAAATGGCTACACCTTC. It translates to CASSVLSGTENGYTF.